The 13 T cell receptor beta chains below come from one sample, sequenced in a study of T cells in Graves' hyperthyroidism and ophthalmopathy. Regions amplified from RNA transcripts were the TCR beta CDR3 regions. The study used the HTBI primer set for a first-round RT-PCR of the TCR CDR3. TCRdb redid the calling of the multiplex PCR reads with MiXCR, one entry per CDR3 protein. The sample has around 440,000 distinct CDR3 sequences, more than 15% seen once. The specimen was blood. These receptors all come from a woman aged 18 to 35 with Graves' hyperthyroidism.

This clonotype was observed at least ten times. V and J are TRBV6-1 and TRBJ2-7; D gene unclear. This CDR3 has 11 residues. Germline V gene data show CDR1 as MNHNS and CDR2 as SASEGT. V gave up 6 bases and J gave up 3 bases, with 6 bases separating them. CDR3 sequence (DNA): TGTGCCAGCAGGAACGTCTACGAGCAGTACTTC. Translating it yields CASRNVYEQYF.

This chain connects TRBV12-3 or TRBV12-4 to TRBJ2-7, with D perhaps assigned TRBD1 or TRBD2 (5 bases each). Trimming took off 3 bases at V and 2 bases at J, with 11 bases between the two ends. The CDR3 totals 14 residues. The CDR3 reads CASSFRDLTYEQYF. CDR3 sequence (DNA): TGTGCCAGCAGTTTCCGGGACCTAACCTACGAGCAGTACTTC.

The rearrangement links TRBV25-1 to TRBJ1-6, with TRBD1 matching 9 bases. CDR1 is MGHDK and CDR2 is SYGVNS in the germline V gene. This CDR3 contains 14 residues. The J segment lost 9 bases and the V segment lost 4 bases, leaving 4 bases of the junction unmatched. Here the CDR3 reads CASSVTGGTSPLHF. The CDR3 bases are TGTGCCAGCAGTGTAACAGGGGGCACTTCACCCCTCCACTTT.

This clonotype was counted many times. The chain couples TRBV20-1 to TRBJ2-1; 10 nucleotides line up with TRBD2. J was trimmed by 6 bases and V by 4 bases; bases with no gene match: 21. The CDR3 is 19 residues long. Germline V CDR1 and CDR2: DFQATT, SNEGSKA (reference sequence). CDR3 residues: CSAIPLSRLAGDLGNEQFF. CDR3 sequence (DNA): TGCAGTGCTATTCCTCTGTCTCGGCTAGCGGGAGACTTGGGCAATGAGCAGTTCTTC.

This clonotype was detected many times. The chain joins TRBV18 to TRBJ1-2; no reliable D call. V lost 0 bases, J lost 5 bases, and 7 bases lay in between. The germline V gene encodes CDR1 KGHSH and CDR2 LQKENI. There are 13 residues in the CDR3. For the CDR3, the DNA is TGTGCCAGCTCACCACCGGGGTGGTATGGCTACACCTTC. This translates into CASSPPGWYGYTF.

There are a few counts of this clonotype. This sequence joins TRBV12-3 or TRBV12-4 and TRBJ2-1; D ambiguous. With 6 bases removed from V and 0 bases from J, the gap between germline ends came to 18 bases. The CDR3 extends over 17 amino acids. The CDR3 spells CASRPSLGVRSYNEQFF. CDR3 nucleotide sequence: TGTGCCAGCAGGCCCTCCCTTGGGGTCCGCTCCTACAATGAGCAGTTCTTC.

This clonotype occurred many times. CDR3 bases: TGTGCCAGCAGCCGTAGGGCACCAGAGACCCAGTACTTC. The encoded protein is CASSRRAPETQYF. The V call is TRBV6-1, the J call TRBJ2-5, with D unclear. This CDR3 has 13 residues. V lost 6 bases, J lost 4 bases, and 12 bases lay in between. Germline assignment: CDR1 MNHNS and CDR2 SASEGT.

This clonotype showed up just a few times. A read error may be the cause here, since a much bigger clone is one base away. The V and J genes are TRBV2 and TRBJ2-3, with 11 bases identical to TRBD2. CDR3 length equals 18 residues. V shed 4 bases, J shed 0 bases, and the junction held 9 bases outside the gene matches. The V gene's germline CDR1 is SNHLY and CDR2 FYNNEI. The CDR3, as DNA: TGTGCCAGCAGTGGTGTGGGACTAGCGGAAGCGAGCACAGATACGCAGTATTTT. The encoded protein is CASSGVGLAEASTDTQYF.

This clonotype was counted ten times or more. The chain combines TRBV30 with TRBJ2-3, with a tentative D call TRBD1 (5 bases). In germline, CDR1 is GTSNPN, CDR2 SVGIG (reference sequence). V lost 2 bases to trimming and J lost 2 bases, with 17 bases between them. The CDR3 contains 16 residues. For the CDR3, the DNA is TGTGCCTGGAGTTTCTTTGAGGTCAGGGCCACAGATACGCAGTATTTT. This gives the protein CAWSFFEVRATDTQYF.

This clonotype was detected many times. The chain couples TRBV30 to TRBJ2-3; D remains unclear. Germline-derived CDR1 and CDR2 are GTSNPN and SVGIG (reference sequence). The CDR3 has 13 residues. The V end lost 0 bases, the J end lost 1 base, and 5 bases lay between the germline ends. CDR3 protein: CAWSVTGTDTQYF. CDR3 coding DNA: TGTGCCTGGAGTGTAACAGGCACAGATACGCAGTATTTT.

This clonotype has a handful of counts. This may come from a read error, since a much larger clone is one base off. This chain joins TRBV20-1 and TRBJ2-5; D possibly uses TRBD1 or TRBD2 (5 bases each). Per germline, CDR1 DFQATT and CDR2 SNEGSKA (reference sequence). V lost 5 bases, J lost 4 bases, and 20 bases lay in between. This CDR3 comprises 15 residues. In nucleotides, the CDR3 is TGCAGTGCTCCCCCGGGGACCCAGCGAGGAGAGACCCAGTACTTC. This translates into CSAPPGTQRGETQYF.

The table lists this clonotype with many counts. The rearrangement uses TRBV18 and TRBJ1-2; 9 bases are shared with TRBD1. V dropped 3 bases and J dropped 4; count of bases not matched to a gene: 6. Germline V gives CDR1 KGHSH, CDR2 LQKENI. The CDR3 runs 15 residues. The CDR3 protein is CASSPGTGIVYGYTF. The CDR3 nucleotides are TGTGCCAGCTCACCCGGGACAGGGATCGTCTATGGCTACACCTTC.

This clonotype was counted at least ten times. This chain uses TRBV20-1 with TRBJ1-2, with unresolved D. From germline, CDR1 is DFQATT and CDR2 SNEGSKA (reference sequence). The CDR3 contains 11 residues. V was pared by 5 bases and J by 6 bases, with 10 bases between. The CDR3 DNA reads TGCAGTGCTTTGGTGAGGGATGGCTACACCTTC. Residues: CSALVRDGYTF.